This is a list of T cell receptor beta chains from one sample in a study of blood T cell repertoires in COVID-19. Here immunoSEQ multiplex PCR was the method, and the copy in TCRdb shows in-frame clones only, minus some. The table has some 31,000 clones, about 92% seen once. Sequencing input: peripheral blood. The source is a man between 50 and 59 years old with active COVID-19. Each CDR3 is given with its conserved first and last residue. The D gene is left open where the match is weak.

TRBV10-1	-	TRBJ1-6	TGCGCCAGCAGTGCAGCCGACAACAGGCCTAATTCACCCCTCCACTTT	CASSAADNRPNSPLHF
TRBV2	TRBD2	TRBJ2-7	TGTGCCAGCAGTGACCGATGGTACATTAGCGGGAGGAGCTCCTACGAGCAGTACTTC	CASSDRWYISGRSSYEQYF
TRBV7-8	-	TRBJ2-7	TGTGCCAGCAGCTTAGATCCAGATTGGTCCTACGAGCAGTACTTC	CASSLDPDWSYEQYF
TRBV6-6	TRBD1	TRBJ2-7	TGTGCCAGCAGTCAGAACCGGGACAGGGTGTACGAGCAGTACTTC	CASSQNRDRVYEQYF
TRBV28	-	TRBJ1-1	TGTGCCAGCAGTTTAGTACAGGGGAACACTGAAGCTTTCTTT	CASSLVQGNTEAFF
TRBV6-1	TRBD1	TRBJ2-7	TGTGCCAGCAGTGAAGGGGGAACAGGGGGGCGCGAGCAGTACTTC	CASSEGGTGGREQYF
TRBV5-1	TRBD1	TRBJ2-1	TGCGCCAGCAGCCGGGGACAGGGGGTTTGGAATGAGCAGTTCTTC	CASSRGQGVWNEQFF
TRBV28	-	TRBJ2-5	TGTGCCAGCAGCCCAGGGGTCGGGGAGACCCAGTACTTC	CASSPGVGETQYF
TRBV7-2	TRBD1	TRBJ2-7	TGTGCCAGCAGCTTAGTAGGGGACAGGGTTGTAGTGGAGCAGTACTTC	CASSLVGDRVVVEQYF
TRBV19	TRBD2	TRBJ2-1	TGTGCCAGTAGTACCAGGTTAGCGGGAGCAATCAGCTCCTACAATGAGCAGTTCTTC	CASSTRLAGAISSYNEQFF